These 9 T cell receptor beta chains were all obtained from the same sample, sequenced in a study of blood T cell repertoires in COVID-19. The method was immunoSEQ multiplex PCR; TCRdb's version includes in-frame clones alone and lacks a portion of them. This table has about 140,000 clones, roughly 88% appearing once. Sample: peripheral blood. The receptors stem from a man between 60 and 70 years old with active or convalescent COVID-19.

The gene calls are TRBV5-4 and TRBJ2-1; 12 positions match TRBD2. This CDR3 contains 16 residues. V shed 5 bases, J shed 5 bases, and the junction held 8 bases outside the gene matches. Germline CDR1 SGHNT, CDR2 YYREEE (reference sequence). CDR3 nucleotide sequence: TGTGCCAGCAGTCCCTGGACTAGCGGGGCAGACAATGAGCAGTTCTTC. Amino acids: CASSPWTSGADNEQFF.

This clone occurred once. V and J are TRBV7-6 and TRBJ2-2; the D gene is possibly TRBD2 (7 bases). V was clipped by 3 bases and J by 6 bases, with 14 bases between them. In germline, CDR1 is SGHVS, CDR2 FNYEAQ. The CDR3 loop spans 15 amino acids. The CDR3, as DNA: TGTGCCAGCAGCTTCGAACCCGGGGGGCCCGGGGAGCTGTTTTTT. Encoded protein: CASSFEPGGPGELFF. The variable domain in full, with the rest retrieved from reference TRBV7-6 and TRBJ2-2, is GAGVSQSPRYKVTKRGQDVALRCDPISGHVSLYWYRQALGQGPEFLTYFNYEAQQDKSGLPNDRFSAERPEGSISTLTIQRTEQRDSAMYRCASSFEPGGPGELFFGEGSRLTVL.

This chain links TRBV5-3 with TRBJ2-1, with D uncertain. TRBV5-3 is an ORF, with its function uncertain. The CDR3 is 16 amino acids. With 3 bases removed from V and 1 base from J, the gap between germline ends came to 14 bases. For the CDR3, the DNA is TGTGCCAGAAGCTATTCGTCCGGTATATCCTACAATGAGCAGTTCTTC. It codes for CARSYSSGISYNEQFF.

The CDR3 DNA reads as TGTGCCAGCAGTGAGGGGGCGAACACTGAAGCTTTCTTT. Translating gives CASSEGANTEAFF. This chain joins TRBV2 and TRBJ1-1; D might be TRBD1 (6 bases). The CDR3 is 13 residues long. CDR1 SNHLY and CDR2 FYNNEI come from the germline V gene. The germline V and J ends were trimmed by 3 bases and 1 base, with 6 bases remaining between them.

The chain joins TRBV5-4 to TRBJ2-3, with D perhaps TRBD1 (5 bases). V was shortened by 2 bases and J by 3 bases, with 7 bases between the two germline ends. Germline assignment: CDR1 SGHNT and CDR2 YYREEE (reference sequence). The CDR3 runs to 13 residues. The CDR3 is CASSFRQTDTQYF. CDR3 DNA sequence: TGTGCCAGCAGCTTTAGACAGACAGATACGCAGTATTTT.

V and J are TRBV19 and TRBJ1-1; tentative D call: TRBD1 (6 bases). Trimming stripped 5 bases from V and 5 bases from J, with 12 bases between. The CDR3 runs to 13 residues. The V gene's germline CDR1 is LNHDA and CDR2 SQIVND (reference sequence). CDR3 nucleotide sequence: TGTGCCAGTAGTTCCAGGGGAGGGACTGAAGCTTTCTTT. It encodes CASSSRGGTEAFF.

This chain connects TRBV28 to TRBJ2-3; TRBD1 aligns across 8 bases. Losses at the gene ends were 6 bases for V and 1 base for J; bases not matched to a gene: 6. The CDR3 runs to 15 residues. Germline V gene data show CDR1 as MDHEN and CDR2 as SYDVKM. The chain's CDR3 is CASSTGGSGTDTQYF. CDR3 nucleotides: TGTGCCAGCAGCACAGGGGGGAGTGGCACAGATACGCAGTATTTT. The variable domain in full, with the rest retrieved from reference TRBV28 and TRBJ2-3, is DVKVTQSSRYLVKRTGEKVFLECVQDMDHENMFWYRQDPGLGLRLIYFSYDVKMKEKGDIPEGYSVSREKKERFSLILESASTNQTSMYLCASSTGGSGTDTQYFGPGTRLTVL.

As DNA, the CDR3 is TGTGCCAGCAGTTTGAATCTGGGCGGGTCTGAGGGCTACACCTTC. Translation gives CASSLNLGGSEGYTF. The chain has TRBV6-5 and TRBJ1-2; D is ambiguous. Trimming cost V 4 bases and J 8 bases, with 20 bases left between them. This CDR3 contains 15 residues. From germline, CDR1 is MNHEY and CDR2 SVGAGI.

The genes are TRBV5-1 and TRBJ2-5, with 9 bases lining up with TRBD2. The germline CDR1 and CDR2 sequences are SGHRS and YFSETQ. V dropped 0 bases and J dropped 1; count of bases not matched to a gene: 4. The CDR3 sequence is 16 residues long. CDR3: CASSLEAGGPQETQYF. CDR3 sequence (DNA): TGCGCCAGCAGCTTGGAGGCGGGAGGGCCCCAAGAGACCCAGTACTTC.